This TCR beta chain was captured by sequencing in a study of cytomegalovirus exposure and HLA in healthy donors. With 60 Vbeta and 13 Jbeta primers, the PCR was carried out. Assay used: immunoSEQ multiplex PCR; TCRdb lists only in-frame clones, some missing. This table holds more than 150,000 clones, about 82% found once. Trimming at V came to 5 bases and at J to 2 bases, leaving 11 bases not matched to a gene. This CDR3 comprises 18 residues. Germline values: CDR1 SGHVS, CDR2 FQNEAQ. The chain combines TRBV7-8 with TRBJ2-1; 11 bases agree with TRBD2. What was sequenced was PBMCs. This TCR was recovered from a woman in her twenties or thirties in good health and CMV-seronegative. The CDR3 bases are TGTGCCAGCAGCCCCCATCTGCTAGCGGGGGGAACCTACAATGAGCAGTTCTTC. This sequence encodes CASSPHLLAGGTYNEQFF.